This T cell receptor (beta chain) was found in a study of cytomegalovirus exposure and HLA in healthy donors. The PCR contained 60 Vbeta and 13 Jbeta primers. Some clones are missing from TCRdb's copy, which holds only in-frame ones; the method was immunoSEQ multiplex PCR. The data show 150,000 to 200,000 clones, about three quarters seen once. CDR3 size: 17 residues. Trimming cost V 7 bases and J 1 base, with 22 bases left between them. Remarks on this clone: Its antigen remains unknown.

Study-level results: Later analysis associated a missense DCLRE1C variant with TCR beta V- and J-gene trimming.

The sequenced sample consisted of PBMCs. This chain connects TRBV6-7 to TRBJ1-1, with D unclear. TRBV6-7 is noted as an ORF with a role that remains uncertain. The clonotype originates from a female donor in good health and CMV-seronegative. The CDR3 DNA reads TGTGCCAGCAACATCCCCTGGGCAGGCTCCCCGAACACTGAAGCTTTCTTT. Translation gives CASNIPWAGSPNTEAFF.